This record covers a single TCR beta chain. This clone is classified as large (0.1 to 1%). This clone's antigen is unknown. Base qualities were left out, and no much larger clone turns up one base away. TCRbeta CDR3 regions were immunosequenced from genomic DNA with the immunoSEQ Assay. Genomic DNA was amplified by bias-controlled multiplex PCR before high-throughput sequencing. As for how the authors treated the data: To quantify the absolute abundance of each unique TCRbeta CDR3 region, the sequences were collapsed and filtered. Clonality, defined as 1 minus Pielou's evenness, was calculated using only productive rearrangements. A previously published method was used to identify clones whose frequencies were significantly greater in on-treatment samples than in baseline samples. TCRdb carries this immuneACCESS record with in-frame sequences only. Its versions omit some clonotypes, under half of them owing to an unresolved V gene in the studies checked, with the rest unexplained. The V and J calls and clone size come from that table; D and trimming were worked out from the DNA. The table for this sample lists some 3,400 clones; around three fifths of them were counted only once. The ten largest make up 20% to 25% of the sample.

According to the study, the label for this sample's treatment or condition signals: randomized to nivolumab then ipilimumab (arm A) or the reverse (arm B). None of the trial patients had been given prior DNA-damaging chemotherapy. Thawed PBMCs were sorted on a FACS Aria II flow cytometer to isolate live CD3+CD8+ cells negative for CD19 and CD56. Samples came from patients with melanoma in CheckMate 064, a randomized, open-label phase II trial of sequential checkpoint blockade. Peripheral blood mononuclear cells were collected by leukapheresis, purified using Ficoll-Paque, and frozen in human serum containing around 10% DMSO. Right after sorting, the blood CD3+CD8+ cells were verified to be >95% pure, and DNA extraction followed. The data were taken from a study of sequential checkpoint blockade in melanoma (dated by TCRdb to between 2018 and 2020). Regarding the study in general: Patients were assigned by 1:1 randomization to either first-line nivolumab followed by ipilimumab (arm A) or ipilimumab followed by nivolumab (arm B). Maintenance nivolumab came after both trial sequences.

CDR1 and CDR2 (SGHDT, YYEEEE) derive from the germline V gene. The CDR3 runs 14 residues from the cysteine to the phenylalanine. The only DNA kept is the CDR3, 42 bases in frame from the first base. V is reduced by 1 base and J by 1 base, leaving a spacing of 8 bases between them. The full study reports these points: The response-prediction model combining TCR metrics and mutation burden needs validation in larger, independent patient cohorts.

This TCR was recovered from a human donor with melanoma. The sequences come from CD8+ T cells sorted from blood (inferred from file names), collected from a patient given nivolumab and ipilimumab in sequence. Recombination linked TRBV5-6 to TRBJ1-1, with TRBD1 tentatively as D gene (5 bases match). The nucleotides read TGTGCCAGCAGCTTGTGGGGGGAGAACACTGAAGCTTTCTTT. This encodes CASSLWGENTEAFF.